This T cell receptor beta chain is drawn from a study of T cell responses to AZD1222 COVID-19 vaccine. Overall study findings and caveats: Donors were mostly white British, more females; clonal diversity possibly underestimated. Repertoire sampling happened only post peak T cell response. The span of vaccine-associated CD4 TCRs extended across spike, with dominance at 160-218 and 743-854. Following two doses of AZD1222, Spike-specific TCR breadth and depth rose.

For this clone: What it recognizes is unknown.

The method was immunoSEQ multiplex PCR; TCRdb's version includes in-frame clones alone and lacks a portion of them. The repertoire holds tens of thousands of clones, with roughly 90% as singletons. Sequencing was performed on peripheral blood, taken 28 days after the second AZD1222 dose. The source of this sequence is an adult who received the AZD1222 COVID-19 vaccine.

CDR3 coding DNA: TGTGCCAGCAAAAGGGGACAGCCATACGAGCAGTACTTC. It specifies CASKRGQPYEQYF. The rearrangement uses TRBV28 and TRBJ2-7; 7 nucleotides align to TRBD1. Germline values: CDR1 MDHEN, CDR2 SYDVKM. Germline trimming cut 7 bases from V and 4 bases from J; bases unmatched to any gene: 7. The CDR3 loop spans 13 amino acids.